Following are 3 T cell receptor beta chains from one sample sequenced in a study of T cell responses to AZD1222 COVID-19 vaccine. Generated by immunoSEQ multiplex PCR, the TCRdb table keeps only in-frame clones and is missing some. The sample carries 150,000 to 200,000 clones, 70% to 90% recorded once. The sequencing here drew on peripheral blood, taken 28 days after the second dose of the MenACWY control vaccine. The receptors originated from an adult who received the MenACWY meningococcal vaccine as a control.

The rearrangement uses TRBV9 and TRBJ2-1; D ambiguous. The CDR3 is 13 residues long. CDR1 is SGDLS, CDR2 YYNGEE, per germline. Trimming took 3 bases from V and 3 from J, leaving 7 bases between them. CDR3 nucleotides: TGTGCCAGCAGCGAGGGCGTCTACAATGAGCAGTTCTTC. Its protein is CASSEGVYNEQFF.

This chain connects TRBV7-9 to TRBJ1-1, with D uncertain. Per the germline V gene, CDR1 is SEHNR and CDR2 is FQNEAQ (reference sequence). Deletions cut 8 bases from V and 0 bases from J, with 7 bases between. There are 12 residues in the CDR3. In nucleotides, the CDR3 is TGTGCCAGCGATAAAATGAACACTGAAGCTTTCTTT. This gives the protein CASDKMNTEAFF.

V gene TRBV10-1 combines with J gene TRBJ2-1; D ambiguous. Per germline, CDR1 WNHNN and CDR2 SYGVQD (reference sequence). The CDR3 is made up of 17 amino acids. Trimming removed 0 bases from V and 2 bases from J, with 14 bases in between. DNA of the CDR3: TGCGCCAGCAGTGAGTCGATCCCCAGCAGAGCCTACAATGAGCAGTTCTTC. This codes for CASSESIPSRAYNEQFF.